Listed here are 22 T cell receptor beta chains from one sample, sequenced in a study of blood T cells in healthy people across ages (dated by TCRdb to about 2015). The library relied on 5' RACE. The listed sequencing device is Illumina HiSeq 2500. The second PCR ran for about 6 to 11 cycles and used a J-beta primer mix along with a sample-barcoded 5' primer. TCRdb handled the public reads itself, with Q25 trimming in fastp and clone calling in MiXCR, and kept productive beta chains. CDR3 protein duplicates are merged, each entry listing the most common genes and DNA. This sample gives more than 600,000 distinct CDR3 sequences in total; 20% to 25% of them show up just once. Of the sample, 9% to 9.5% is held by the ten largest clones. The sample was also reused in another study, on T cells of mothers and their children.

Sequencing used blood. These receptors were taken from a boy aged 10-17 years in good health.

This rearrangement joins TRBV28 to TRBJ2-1; D gene ambiguous. Germline values: CDR1 MDHEN, CDR2 SYDVKM. The germline V and J ends were trimmed by 5 bases and 0 bases, with 17 bases remaining between them. The CDR3 runs 17 residues. CDR3 loop: CASSGITVLSSYNEQFF. CDR3 nucleotides: TGTGCCAGCAGTGGGATTACAGTTCTCAGCTCCTACAATGAGCAGTTCTTC.

The chain employs TRBV4-1 and TRBJ2-2; D is uncertain. The CDR3 contains 15 residues. Germline V CDR1 and CDR2: MGHRA, YSYEKL. V shed 0 bases and J shed 7 bases, with 12 bases lying between them. The CDR3: CASSQDVTMGGELFF. The CDR3 DNA sequence: TGCGCCAGCAGCCAAGATGTGACCATGGGCGGGGAGCTGTTTTTT.

This clonotype occurred a few times. One junction end does not reproduce the germline sequence, and a read error may be involved. The chain joins TRBV27 to TRBJ1-1; the D gene is possibly TRBD1 (5 bases). The CDR3 has 14 amino acids. CDR1 is MNHEY and CDR2 is SMNVEV in the germline V gene (reference sequence). For the CDR3, the DNA is TGTGCCAGCAGTTCTGGGACGGGCAACACTGTAGCTTTCTTT. Its translation is CASSSGTGNTVAFF.

This clonotype was counted only a few times. The CDR3 does not end in the conserved phenylalanine or tryptophan, so this is likely a read error. This chain links TRBV28 with TRBJ2-4, with 9 bases aligning to TRBD1. V dropped 6 bases and J dropped 1; count of bases not matched to a gene: 4. The CDR3 totals 15 residues. Germline V gives CDR1 MDHEN, CDR2 SYDVKM. The CDR3 DNA follows: TGTGCCAGCAGCCTTGACAGGGGGGCCAAAAACATTCAGTACCTC. Translation gives CASSLDRGAKNIQYL.

This rearrangement joins TRBV3-1 to TRBJ1-4; TRBD1 matches at 9 bases. Germline CDR1 reads LGHDT; CDR2 reads YNNKEL (reference sequence). With V trimmed by 4 bases and J by 7 bases, 13 bases remained unmatched. The CDR3 length is 17 residues. CDR3 in amino acids: CASSPPHDKDRGEKLFF. Here the CDR3 DNA reads TGTGCCAGCAGCCCGCCTCACGACAAGGACAGGGGTGAAAAACTGTTTTTT.

This chain uses TRBV7-9 with TRBJ1-1; weak D call: TRBD1 (6 bases). Germline assignment: CDR1 SEHNR and CDR2 FQNEAQ (reference sequence). This CDR3 region has 14 residues. Trimming shortened V by 1 base and J by 10 bases, and 16 bases separated the two germline ends. CDR3 nucleotides: TGTGCCAGCAGCTTAGATAAGGCAGGGGCCGGAGCTTTCTTT. This gives the protein CASSLDKAGAGAFF.

The V and J genes are TRBV7-3 and TRBJ2-3, with a tentative D call TRBD2 (7 bases). The CDR3 is 16 amino acids. Germline V CDR1 and CDR2: SGHTA, FQGTGA. V was clipped by 4 bases and J by 1 base, with 15 bases between them. The CDR3 spells CASSSQGGAGTDTQYF. CDR3 nucleotide sequence: TGTGCCAGCAGCTCACAAGGGGGGGCGGGCACAGATACGCAGTATTTT.

In this sample, this clonotype turned up a few times. V usage is TRBV24-1 and J usage is TRBJ2-2, with D perhaps TRBD1 (8 bases). The CDR3 length is 16 residues. V was clipped by 0 bases and J by 3 bases, with 10 bases between them. Per the germline V gene, CDR1 is KGHDR and CDR2 is SFDVKD. The CDR3 loop reads CATSDLTGGDTGELFF. CDR3 coding DNA: TGTGCCACCAGTGATTTGACAGGGGGGGACACCGGGGAGCTGTTTTTT.

The CDR3 here is CSVVRPMNTEAFF. The CDR3 DNA reads TGCAGCGTTGTTAGGCCAATGAACACTGAAGCTTTCTTT. This chain uses TRBV29-1 with TRBJ1-1; D gene unclear. V lost 4 bases and J lost 0, with 9 bases in between. The CDR3 length is 13 residues. Germline V CDR1 and CDR2: SQVTM, ANQGSEA.

This clonotype was detected many times. The V call is TRBV6-5, the J call TRBJ2-7; a possible D gene is TRBD1 (6 bases). CDR1 and CDR2 from the germline V gene are MNHEY and SVGAGI. Trimming left V 6 bases short and J 5 bases short, with 17 bases between. The CDR3 is 14 amino acids. The chain's CDR3 is CASRPAGTLDEQYF. CDR3 DNA: TGTGCCAGCAGACCGGCCGGGACATTGGACGAGCAGTACTTC.

V gene TRBV6-5 combines with J gene TRBJ2-5, with D possibly being TRBD1 or TRBD2 (5 bases each). The DNA end is more similar to TRBJ2-7, so the J call may be wrong. The CDR3 spans 15 residues. Germline V gives CDR1 MNHEY, CDR2 SVGAGI. As DNA, the CDR3 is TGTGCCAGCAGAAAGGGTATGGGACCATTTTACGAGCAGTACTTC. It encodes CASRKGMGPFYEQYF.

The chain uses TRBV12-3 or TRBV12-4 and TRBJ1-4, with no clear D. Trimming removed 4 bases at V and 7 bases at J, with 13 bases between. This CDR3 is 14 amino acids long. The CDR3 sequence: CASSWDSASEKLFF. CDR3 coding DNA: TGTGCCAGCAGTTGGGATTCGGCGAGTGAAAAACTGTTTTTT.

V and J are TRBV12-3 or TRBV12-4 and TRBJ2-5; D possibly uses TRBD1 or TRBD2 (6 bases each). This CDR3 has 16 amino acids. Trimming left V 6 bases short and J 4 bases short, with 21 bases between. CDR3 sequence reads: CASSPILWGAGETQYF. In nucleotides, the CDR3 is TGTGCCAGCAGCCCGATCCTCTGGGGGGCCGGAGAGACCCAGTACTTC.

The chain employs TRBV3-1 and TRBJ2-1; D may be TRBD2 (6 bases). CDR1 and CDR2 from the germline V gene are LGHDT and YNNKEL (reference sequence). With 1 base removed from V and 3 bases from J, the gap between germline ends came to 13 bases. The CDR3 is made up of 16 amino acids. CDR3 in amino acids: CASSQGLATHYNEQFF. The CDR3 bases are TGTGCCAGCAGCCAAGGTCTAGCGACACACTACAATGAGCAGTTCTTC.

A few counts support this clonotype. The chain links TRBV6-1 to TRBJ2-2, with 8 bases lining up with TRBD2. This CDR3 has 15 residues. Trimming took 4 bases from V and 4 from J; bases not matched to a gene: 5. Looked up from germline, CDR1 is MNHNS and CDR2 is SASEGT. CDR3 sequence reads: CASSVPGLVTGELFF. CDR3 DNA sequence: TGTGCCAGCAGTGTACCGGGACTAGTCACCGGGGAGCTGTTTTTT.

The rearrangement joins TRBV6-2 or TRBV6-3 to TRBJ2-2; the D gene is possibly TRBD1 (6 bases). CDR3 size: 16 residues. V was cut by 5 bases and J by 1 base, with 14 bases left in between. Germline loops: CDR1 MNHEY, CDR2 SVGEGT. The CDR3 DNA reads TGTGCCAGCAGTACCCTCCGGGACAAGAACACCGGGGAGCTGTTTTTT. Its protein product is CASSTLRDKNTGELFF.

This clonotype was detected only a few times. This chain links TRBV6-1 with TRBJ2-7; possibly TRBD1 or TRBD2 for D (5 bases each). V was shortened by 0 bases and J by 3 bases, with 12 bases between the two germline ends. The CDR3 covers 15 residues. Germline CDR1 reads MNHNS; CDR2 reads SASEGT. The CDR3 sequence: CASSEAGANLYEQYF. The CDR3 DNA reads TGTGCCAGCAGTGAAGCCGGGGCTAATCTCTACGAGCAGTACTTC.

This clonotype has a handful of counts. The rearrangement links TRBV6-2 or TRBV6-3 to TRBJ1-1; maybe TRBD1 (5 bases). The CDR3 loop spans 14 amino acids. V was cut by 0 bases and J by 4 bases, with 9 bases left in between. Germline loops: CDR1 MNHEY, CDR2 SVGEGT. CDR3 sequence (DNA): TGTGCCAGCAGTTACTCGTCAGGGACCACTGAAGCTTTCTTT. Translation: CASSYSSGTTEAFF.

This clonotype was recorded a few times. V is TRBV20-1 and J is TRBJ2-2, with a weak D call TRBD2 (5 bases). Trimming removed 5 bases from V and 0 bases from J, with 13 bases in between. The CDR3 spans 15 residues. Germline V gene sequence: CDR1 DFQATT, CDR2 SNEGSKA (reference sequence). CDR3 bases: TGCAGTGCTTACCCCAGCGGAACGAACACCGGGGAGCTGTTTTTT. Translating gives CSAYPSGTNTGELFF.

As concerns this clonotype: The junction differs from germline at one of its ends, possibly a read error. The chain has TRBV28 and TRBJ1-2; a possible D gene is TRBD1 (5 bases). CDR1 is MDHEN and CDR2 is SYDVKM in the germline V gene. The length of the CDR3 is 15 residues. CDR3 bases: TGTGCCAGCAGTTTTCTGGACACACATAACTATGGCCACACCTTC. Amino acids: CASSFLDTHNYGHTF.

This sequence joins TRBV27 and TRBJ1-5, with D perhaps matching TRBD1 (5 bases). Trimming took 2 bases from V and 4 from J, leaving 18 bases between them. The CDR3 is made up of 17 amino acids. From germline, CDR1 is MNHEY and CDR2 SMNVEV (reference sequence). CDR3 region: CASSLRLGPGVNQPQHF. CDR3 in DNA: TGTGCCAGCAGTTTACGTTTGGGGCCTGGGGTTAATCAGCCCCAGCATTTT.

This clonotype was seen a handful of times. The gene calls are TRBV29-1 and TRBJ1-5; D is possibly TRBD1 (5 bases). Germline CDR1 and CDR2: SQVTM and ANQGSEA. The CDR3 contains 13 residues. The V end lost 5 bases, the J end lost 2 bases, and 10 bases lay between the germline ends. CDR3 in amino acids: CSVQGDGNQPQHF. DNA for the CDR3: TGCAGCGTTCAGGGAGATGGCAATCAGCCCCAGCATTTT.